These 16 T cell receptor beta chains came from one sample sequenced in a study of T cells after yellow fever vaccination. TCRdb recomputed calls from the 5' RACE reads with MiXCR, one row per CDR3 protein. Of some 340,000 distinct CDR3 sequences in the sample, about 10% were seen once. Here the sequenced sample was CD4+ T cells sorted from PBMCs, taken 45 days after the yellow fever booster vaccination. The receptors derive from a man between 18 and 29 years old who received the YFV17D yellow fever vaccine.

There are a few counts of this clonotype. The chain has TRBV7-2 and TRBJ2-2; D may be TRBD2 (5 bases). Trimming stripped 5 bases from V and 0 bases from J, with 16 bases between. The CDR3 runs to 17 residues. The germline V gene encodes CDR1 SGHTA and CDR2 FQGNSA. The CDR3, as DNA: TGTGCCAGCAGCAGGACTGCAGGAACCTCGAACACCGGGGAGCTGTTTTTT. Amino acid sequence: CASSRTAGTSNTGELFF. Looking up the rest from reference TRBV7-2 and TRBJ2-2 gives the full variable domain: GAGVSQSPSNKVTEKGKDVELRCDPISGHTALYWYRQSLGQGLEFLIYFQGNSAPDKSGLPSDRFSAERTGGSVSTLTIQRTQQEDSAVYLCASSRTAGTSNTGELFFGEGSRLTVL.

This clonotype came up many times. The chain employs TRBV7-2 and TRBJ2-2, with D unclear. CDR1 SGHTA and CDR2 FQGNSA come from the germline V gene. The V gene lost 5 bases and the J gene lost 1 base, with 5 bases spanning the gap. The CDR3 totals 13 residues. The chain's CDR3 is CASSPGNTGELFF. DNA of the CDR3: TGTGCCAGCAGCCCCGGGAACACCGGGGAGCTGTTTTTT.

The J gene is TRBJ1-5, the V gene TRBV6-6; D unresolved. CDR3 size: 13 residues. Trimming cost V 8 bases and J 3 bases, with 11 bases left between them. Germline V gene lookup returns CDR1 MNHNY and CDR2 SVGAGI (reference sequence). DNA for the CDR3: TGTGCCAGCCGCGACCAGTTCAATCAGCCCCAGCATTTT. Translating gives CASRDQFNQPQHF.

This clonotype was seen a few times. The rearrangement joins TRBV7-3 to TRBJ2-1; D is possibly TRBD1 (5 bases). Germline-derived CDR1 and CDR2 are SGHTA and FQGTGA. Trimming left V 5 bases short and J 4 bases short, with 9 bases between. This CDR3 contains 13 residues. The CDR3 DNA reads TGTGCCAGCAGCCCCCAGGGTTACAATGAGCAGTTCTTC. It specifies CASSPQGYNEQFF.

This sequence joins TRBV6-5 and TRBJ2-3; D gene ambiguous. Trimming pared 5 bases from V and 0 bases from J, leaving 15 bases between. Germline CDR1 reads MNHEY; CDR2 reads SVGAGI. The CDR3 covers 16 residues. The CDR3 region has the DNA TGTGCCAGCAGTCCCCGAGGCTGGGATAGCACAGATACGCAGTATTTT. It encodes CASSPRGWDSTDTQYF.

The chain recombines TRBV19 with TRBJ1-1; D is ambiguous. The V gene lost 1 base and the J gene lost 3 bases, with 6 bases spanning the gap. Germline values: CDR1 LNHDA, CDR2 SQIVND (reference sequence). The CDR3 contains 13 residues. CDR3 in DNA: TGTGCCAGTAGTATAGCAGGAGACACTGAAGCTTTCTTT. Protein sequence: CASSIAGDTEAFF.

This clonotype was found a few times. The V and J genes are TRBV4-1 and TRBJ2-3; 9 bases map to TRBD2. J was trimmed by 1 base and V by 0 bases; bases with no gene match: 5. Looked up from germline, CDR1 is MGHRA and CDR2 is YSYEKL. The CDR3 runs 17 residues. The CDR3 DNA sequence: TGCGCCAGCAGCCAAGAATGGGCTAGCGGGGGCACAGATACGCAGTATTTT. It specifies CASSQEWASGGTDTQYF.

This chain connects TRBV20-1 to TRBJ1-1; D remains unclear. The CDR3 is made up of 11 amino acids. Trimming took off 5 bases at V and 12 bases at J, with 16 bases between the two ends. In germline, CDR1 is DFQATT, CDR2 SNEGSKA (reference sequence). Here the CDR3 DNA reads TGCAGTGCTTCGTCGGTGTCTCGGCCTTTCTTT. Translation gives CSASSVSRPFF.

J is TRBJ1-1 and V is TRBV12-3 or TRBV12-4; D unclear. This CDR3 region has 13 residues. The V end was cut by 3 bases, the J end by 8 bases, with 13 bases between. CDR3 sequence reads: CASSFNVRTEAFF. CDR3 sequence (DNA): TGTGCCAGCAGTTTTAATGTCCGAACGGAAGCTTTCTTT.

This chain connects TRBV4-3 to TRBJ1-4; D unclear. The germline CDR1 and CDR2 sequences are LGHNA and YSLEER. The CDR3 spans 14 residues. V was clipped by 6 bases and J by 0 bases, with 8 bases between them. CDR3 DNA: TGCGCCAGCAGTAGGGTTGCAACTAATGAAAAACTGTTTTTT. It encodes CASSRVATNEKLFF.

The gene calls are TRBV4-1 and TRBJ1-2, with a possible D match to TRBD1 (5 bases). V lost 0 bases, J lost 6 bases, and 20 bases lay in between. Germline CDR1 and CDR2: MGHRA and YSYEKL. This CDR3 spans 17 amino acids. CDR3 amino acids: CASSQEGAAAGVHGYTF. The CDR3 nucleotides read TGCGCCAGCAGCCAAGAAGGGGCGGCGGCGGGGGTCCATGGCTACACCTTC.

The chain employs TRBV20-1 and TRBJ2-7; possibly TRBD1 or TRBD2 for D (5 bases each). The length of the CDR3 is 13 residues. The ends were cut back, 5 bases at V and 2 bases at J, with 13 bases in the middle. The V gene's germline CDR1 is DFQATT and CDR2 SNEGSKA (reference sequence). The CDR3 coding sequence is TGCAGTGCTCAAAGGGACGGAACCTACGAGCAGTACTTC. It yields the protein CSAQRDGTYEQYF.

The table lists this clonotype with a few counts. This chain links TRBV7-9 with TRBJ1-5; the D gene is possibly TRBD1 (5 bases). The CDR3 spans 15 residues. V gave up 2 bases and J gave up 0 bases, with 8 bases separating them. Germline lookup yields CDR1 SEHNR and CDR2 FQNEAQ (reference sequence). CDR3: CASSLRGNSNQPQHF. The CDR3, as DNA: TGTGCCAGCAGCTTACGGGGGAATAGCAATCAGCCCCAGCATTTT.

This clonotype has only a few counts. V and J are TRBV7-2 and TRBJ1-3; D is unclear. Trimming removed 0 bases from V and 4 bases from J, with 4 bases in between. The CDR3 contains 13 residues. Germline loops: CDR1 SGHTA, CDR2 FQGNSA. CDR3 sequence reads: CASSLAVGNTIYF. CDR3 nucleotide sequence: TGTGCCAGCAGCTTAGCGGTCGGAAACACCATATATTTT.

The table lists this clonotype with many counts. The CDR3 region has the DNA TGTGCCAGCAGTTCAGGGGGACCCCTCCACTTT. Protein: CASSSGGPLHF. The rearrangement links TRBV6-5 to TRBJ1-6; TRBD1 matches 7 bases. This CDR3 is 11 amino acids long. Unmatched junction bases numbered 0, after V lost 4 bases and J lost 12 bases. The germline V gene has CDR1 MNHEY and CDR2 SVGAGI.

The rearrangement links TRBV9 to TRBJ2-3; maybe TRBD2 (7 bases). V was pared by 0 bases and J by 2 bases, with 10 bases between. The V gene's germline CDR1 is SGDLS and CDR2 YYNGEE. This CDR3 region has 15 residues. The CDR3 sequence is CASSVGGGATDTQYF. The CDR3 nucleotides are TGTGCCAGCAGCGTAGGTGGGGGGGCCACAGATACGCAGTATTTT.